These 26 T cell receptor beta chains were all obtained from the same sample, sequenced in a study of T cell responses to AZD1222 COVID-19 vaccine. Libraries were prepared by immunoSEQ multiplex PCR; TCRdb keeps only in-frame clonotypes and omits some of them. The sample has 80,000 to 100,000 clones, around 94% seen once. The sequenced sample was peripheral blood, obtained on day 0 of AZD1222 vaccination. The origin of the receptors is an adult in good health.

The V and J genes are TRBV7-8 and TRBJ1-2; weak D call: TRBD1 (5 bases). The CDR3 length is 17 residues. V was pared by 0 bases and J by 1 base, with 15 bases between. Germline V CDR1 and CDR2: SGHVS, FQNEAQ. This CDR3 reads CASSLALGTADNYGYTF. CDR3 nucleotide sequence: TGTGCCAGCAGCTTAGCACTAGGGACGGCGGATAACTATGGCTACACCTTC.

The chain recombines TRBV5-8 with TRBJ1-5; D is possibly TRBD1 (5 bases). Germline V lookup: CDR1 SGHTS, CDR2 YDEGEE. The CDR3 is made up of 17 amino acids. With 2 bases removed from V and 0 bases from J, the gap between germline ends came to 15 bases. Written as DNA, the CDR3 is TGTGCCAGCAGCTTTTCCCGGGGAGGGGATAGCAATCAGCCCCAGCATTTT. Its protein is CASSFSRGGDSNQPQHF.

The V gene is TRBV6-5, the J gene TRBJ1-5; D remains unclear. Per germline, CDR1 MNHEY and CDR2 SVGAGI. The CDR3 contains 15 residues. The V gene lost 4 bases and the J gene lost 2 bases, with 12 bases spanning the gap. CDR3 bases: TGTGCCAGCAGTTGGAGAGAGGGTGGCAATCAGCCCCAGCATTTT. Translated: CASSWREGGNQPQHF.

This clone was counted between two and nine times. The chain carries TRBV10-3 and TRBJ1-5, with 10 nucleotides matching TRBD1. Germline CDR1 is ENHRY and CDR2 is SYGVKD. This CDR3 region has 14 residues. J was trimmed by 7 bases and V by 7 bases; bases with no gene match: 7. The CDR3 region is CAIKGTGVGQPQHF. In nucleotides, the CDR3 is TGTGCCATCAAAGGGACAGGGGTAGGACAGCCCCAGCATTTT.

The rearrangement links TRBV2 to TRBJ2-7; 7 bases agree with TRBD2. There are 12 residues in the CDR3. Germline CDR1 is SNHLY and CDR2 is FYNNEI. The junction had 1 base not matched to a gene; V was cut back by 4 bases and J by 4 bases. The CDR3 nucleotides read TGTGCCAGCAGTGGGGGGGGGTACGAGCAGTACTTC. Translating it yields CASSGGGYEQYF.

The V call is TRBV18, the J call TRBJ1-3; unclear D gene. Germline values: CDR1 KGHSH, CDR2 LQKENI. This CDR3 spans 16 amino acids. With 2 bases removed from V and 1 base from J, the gap between germline ends came to 12 bases. This CDR3 reads CASSPDPRGSGNTIYF. The CDR3 coding sequence is TGTGCCAGCTCACCAGACCCGCGTGGTTCTGGAAACACCATATATTTT.

This clone was observed a single time. The chain has TRBV14 and TRBJ2-2; the D call may be TRBD1 or TRBD2 (6 bases each). The CDR3 extends over 15 amino acids. The ends were cut back, 3 bases at V and 4 bases at J, with 12 bases in the middle. Germline CDR1 reads SGHDN; CDR2 reads FVKESK. Here the CDR3 reads CASSQTGAATGELFF. The CDR3 nucleotides read TGTGCCAGCAGCCAGACGGGGGCGGCCACCGGGGAGCTGTTTTTT.

The chain couples TRBV19 to TRBJ1-5; no clear D. This CDR3 spans 14 amino acids. Germline V gene lookup returns CDR1 LNHDA and CDR2 SQIVND (reference sequence). Trimming left V 3 bases short and J 2 bases short, with 8 bases between. CDR3 residues: CASSISGGNQPQHF. In DNA form, the CDR3 reads TGTGCCAGTAGTATCTCTGGGGGCAATCAGCCCCAGCATTTT.

The chain links TRBV3-1 (or the pseudogene TRBV3-2) to TRBJ2-1, with D unclear. The CDR3 consists of 16 residues. The V and J ends lost 1 base and 0 bases respectively, with 10 bases between them. Germline CDR1 and CDR2: LGHDT and YNNKEL (reference sequence). The CDR3 reads CASSQGYAFSYNEQFF. The CDR3 bases are TGTGCCAGCAGCCAAGGCTACGCGTTCTCCTACAATGAGCAGTTCTTC.

The CDR3 loop reads CASIPRGRVNTEAFF. The CDR3 bases are TGTGCCAGCATCCCTCGGGGCAGGGTGAACACTGAAGCTTTCTTT. The chain combines TRBV6-2 or TRBV6-3 with TRBJ1-1; D perhaps matches TRBD1 (5 bases). Trimming cost V 7 bases and J 0 bases, with 15 bases left between them. The length of the CDR3 is 15 residues. The V gene's germline CDR1 is MNHEY and CDR2 SVGEGT.

This clone was counted a single time. The chain has TRBV6-5 and TRBJ1-6; D ambiguous. Between the trimmed V and J ends, which lost 5 bases and 5 bases, there was a span of 7 bases. The CDR3 loop spans 13 amino acids. The germline CDR1 and CDR2 sequences are MNHEY and SVGAGI. The CDR3 is CASSRADNSPLHF. CDR3 DNA: TGTGCCAGCAGTCGGGCGGATAATTCACCCCTCCACTTT.

The chain links TRBV6-5 to TRBJ1-1; D is unclear. The CDR3 covers 14 residues. Trimming removed 2 bases from V and 0 bases from J, with 7 bases in between. CDR1 is MNHEY and CDR2 is SVGAGI in the germline V gene. The CDR3 sequence is CASSYPGLNTEAFF. CDR3 bases: TGTGCCAGCAGTTACCCAGGTTTGAACACTGAAGCTTTCTTT.

There are a few counts of this clone. The chain links TRBV4-1 to TRBJ2-7; 14 bases match TRBD2. V gave up 1 base and J gave up 2 bases; unmatched junction bases: 4. Per the germline V gene, CDR1 is MGHRA and CDR2 is YSYEKL. The CDR3 sequence is 17 residues long. This CDR3 is CASSQVGTSGSPYEQYF. Here the CDR3 DNA reads TGCGCCAGCAGCCAAGTCGGGACTAGCGGGAGCCCCTACGAGCAGTACTTC.

This clone has only one observation. This chain links TRBV6-5 with TRBJ1-5; D remains unclear. V shed 8 bases and J shed 0 bases, with 5 bases lying between them. This CDR3 has 12 amino acids. The germline CDR1 and CDR2 sequences are MNHEY and SVGAGI. The DNA of the CDR3 is TGTGCCAGCGGTAATAGCAATCAGCCCCAGCATTTT. This encodes CASGNSNQPQHF.

In this sample, this clone turned up once. The genes are TRBV29-1 and TRBJ2-2, with TRBD2 matching 10 bases. The CDR3 contains 15 residues. Germline CDR1 and CDR2: SQVTM and ANQGSEA. The V and J ends lost 6 bases and 3 bases, in that order; junction bases with no gene match: 7. Written as DNA, the CDR3 is TGCAGCGTGGGGTCTAGCGGGGGCCACACCGGGGAGCTGTTTTTT. It encodes CSVGSSGGHTGELFF.

The chain has TRBV20-1 and TRBJ1-1, with unresolved D. Germline CDR1 is DFQATT and CDR2 is SNEGSKA (reference sequence). CDR3 length equals 11 residues. Trimming took off 3 bases at V and 11 bases at J, with 13 bases between the two ends. The CDR3 loop is CSASWTPGAFF. The CDR3 DNA reads TGCAGTGCTAGCTGGACCCCGGGGGCTTTCTTT.

This chain joins TRBV27 and TRBJ1-3, with D possibly being TRBD1 (5 bases). The V and J ends lost 6 bases and 3 bases respectively, with 12 bases between them. This CDR3 has 14 residues. Germline values: CDR1 MNHEY, CDR2 SMNVEV (reference sequence). CDR3 sequence (DNA): TGTGCCAGCAGAGAGAGGGGTAATGGAAACACCATATATTTT. It yields the protein CASRERGNGNTIYF.

This clone occurred once. The chain employs TRBV6-1 and TRBJ1-2; D remains unclear. V shed 3 bases and J shed 3 bases, with 5 bases lying between them. The CDR3 loop spans 12 amino acids. Per germline, CDR1 MNHNS and CDR2 SASEGT. CDR3 sequence reads: CASSESYYGYTF. In DNA form, the CDR3 reads TGTGCCAGCAGTGAGTCGTACTATGGCTACACCTTC.

The chain is built from TRBV5-1 and TRBJ2-5; maybe TRBD1 (6 bases). This CDR3 has 16 residues. Deletions cut 2 bases from V and 2 bases from J, with 16 bases between. Germline lookup yields CDR1 SGHRS and CDR2 YFSETQ. In DNA form, the CDR3 reads TGCGCCAGCAGCTTCCGGGACAATAGGGGACAAGAGACCCAGTACTTC. Encoded protein: CASSFRDNRGQETQYF.

The V gene is TRBV27, the J gene TRBJ1-6, with 7 bases lining up with TRBD1. With V trimmed by 8 bases and J by 5 bases, 6 bases remained unmatched. Germline V CDR1 and CDR2: MNHEY, SMNVEV (reference sequence). CDR3 size: 14 residues. The CDR3 loop is CASRLGTDNSPLHF. The CDR3 DNA is TGTGCCAGCCGCCTCGGGACAGATAATTCACCCCTCCACTTT.

The V and J genes are TRBV4-2 and TRBJ1-1, with TRBD1 matching over 11 bases. CDR1 is LGHNA and CDR2 is YNFKEQ in the germline V gene. CDR3 length: 16 amino acids. The V gene end was trimmed by 3 bases and the J gene end by 0 bases; junction bases not matched to a gene: 3. The CDR3 reads CASSHGQGAMNTEAFF. CDR3 nucleotide sequence: TGTGCCAGCAGCCATGGACAGGGGGCGATGAACACTGAAGCTTTCTTT.

The chain employs TRBV7-9 and TRBJ2-1, with D unresolved. The CDR3 length is 14 residues. V was clipped by 1 base and J by 1 base, with 5 bases between them. The germline V gene encodes CDR1 SEHNR and CDR2 FQNEAQ (reference sequence). CDR3: CASSLDRSYNEQFF. The CDR3, as DNA: TGTGCCAGCAGCTTAGATAGATCCTACAATGAGCAGTTCTTC.

The V gene is TRBV4-3, the J gene TRBJ2-7; 9 bases fit TRBD1. Germline CDR1 LGHNA, CDR2 YSLEER. This CDR3 spans 15 amino acids. J gave up 1 base and V 0 bases, and 1 base lay outside the gene matches. The CDR3 nucleotides read TGCGCCAGCAGCCAAGACGGGACAGGGTCCTACGAGCAGTACTTC. This sequence encodes CASSQDGTGSYEQYF.

The J gene is TRBJ1-1, the V gene TRBV4-1, with D perhaps matching TRBD1 (5 bases). This CDR3 has 16 amino acids. Between the trimmed V and J ends, which lost 2 bases and 1 base, there was a span of 14 bases. The germline CDR1 and CDR2 sequences are MGHRA and YSYEKL. The DNA for the CDR3 is TGCGCCAGCAGCCAATCATCGGGGCTAAGGAACACTGAAGCTTTCTTT. Amino acids: CASSQSSGLRNTEAFF.

V usage is TRBV30 and J usage is TRBJ2-7, with 10 bases fitting TRBD2. The trim removed 5 bases at V and 6 bases at J, leaving 7 bases unmatched. The CDR3 covers 13 residues. Germline assignment: CDR1 GTSNPN and CDR2 SVGIG (reference sequence). The chain's CDR3 is CAWESGGAVEQYF. The CDR3 DNA sequence: TGTGCCTGGGAGAGCGGGGGGGCAGTCGAGCAGTACTTC.

V and J are TRBV29-1 and TRBJ2-1, with D hard to call. The CDR3 length is 13 residues. Germline V gene data show CDR1 as SQVTM and CDR2 as ANQGSEA. V lost 1 base and J lost 6, with 10 bases in between. The CDR3 is CSVEVAPGNEQFF. CDR3 nucleotides: TGCAGCGTTGAAGTTGCGCCCGGCAATGAGCAGTTCTTC.